This TCR beta chain was retrieved from a study of Ad26.COV2.S vaccination and SARS-CoV-2 variants. With 7 bases clipped from V and 5 bases from J, the junction kept 8 bases outside the gene matches. Germline CDR1 and CDR2: MDHEN and SYDVKM. The CDR3 sequence is 15 residues long. The table came from immunoSEQ multiplex PCR; TCRdb's copy has only in-frame clones and leaves some out. The sample consists of 75,000 to 100,000 clones, around 82% of them appearing once. The receptor was derived from a human donor who had recovered from COVID-19. Material: peripheral blood, obtained after recovery from COVID-19. V usage is TRBV28 and J usage is TRBJ2-2, with 9 nucleotides matching TRBD1. CDR3: CASIPTGGPTGELFF. The CDR3 nucleotides are TGTGCCAGCATACCCACAGGGGGCCCAACCGGGGAGCTGTTTTTT.